This T cell receptor (beta chain) comes out of a study of radiotherapy plus CTLA-4 blockade in lung cancer. Study information: Objective responses occurred in about a sixth of patients; approximately 33% had disease control.

The V and J ends lost 5 bases and 1 base, in that order; junction bases with no gene match: 3. Looked up from germline, CDR1 is MNHEY and CDR2 is SMNVEV (reference sequence). The CDR3 extends over 15 amino acids. Generated by immunoSEQ multiplex PCR, the TCRdb table keeps only in-frame clones and is missing some. This table has 35,000 to 55,000 clones, 70% to 80% appearing once. Focal radiation with ipilimumab CTLA-4 blockade was given to patients with chemo-refractory metastatic non-small-cell lung cancer. Findings of the study overall: After treatment with radiotherapy plus ipilimumab, TCR clones that came from the tumor expanded in blood. Dynamics of early blood T cell clones, together with interferon-beta, were reportedly the best predictors of response.

This clone has just a few counts. Its target is not known. The receptor comes from a human donor with non-small cell lung cancer whose response to radiotherapy plus ipilimumab could not be evaluated. Sequencing used peripheral blood, obtained from a patient treated with radiotherapy plus ipilimumab. The rearrangement uses TRBV27 and TRBJ2-5; 11 positions match TRBD1. This CDR3 reads CASSPGQGAQETQYF. CDR3 DNA: TGTGCCAGCAGTCCTGGACAGGGGGCCCAAGAGACCCAGTACTTC.